The clone carrying this TCR beta chain was counted between two and nine times. Its matching antigen is unknown. This sample was included in a study of PD-1 blockade in classical Hodgkin lymphoma. Notes on the study in general: CD4+ TCR diversity climbed significantly by C4D1, unlike CD8+ TCR diversity.

The method was immunoSEQ multiplex PCR; TCRdb's version includes in-frame clones alone and lacks a portion of them. Among over 85,000 clones listed, under 95% were seen once. This CDR3 is built from 12 residues. The germline CDR1 and CDR2 sequences are MGHDK and SYGVNS. V dropped 6 bases and J dropped 11 bases, with 14 bases sitting between them. Time point described: cycle 4 day 1 (C4D1), after less than 7 weeks of nivolumab. Brentuximab vedotin exposure varied, and every patient relapsed after autologous stem cell transplantation. This sequence was found in a human donor with classical Hodgkin lymphoma. The chain joins TRBV25-1 to TRBJ1-5; D is ambiguous. This specimen consisted of peripheral blood mononuclear cells (PBMCs), obtained before the fourth cycle of nivolumab. CDR3 coding DNA: TGTGCCAGCAGCGGACCCGCGCGTTCCCAGCATTTT. Encoded protein: CASSGPARSQHF.